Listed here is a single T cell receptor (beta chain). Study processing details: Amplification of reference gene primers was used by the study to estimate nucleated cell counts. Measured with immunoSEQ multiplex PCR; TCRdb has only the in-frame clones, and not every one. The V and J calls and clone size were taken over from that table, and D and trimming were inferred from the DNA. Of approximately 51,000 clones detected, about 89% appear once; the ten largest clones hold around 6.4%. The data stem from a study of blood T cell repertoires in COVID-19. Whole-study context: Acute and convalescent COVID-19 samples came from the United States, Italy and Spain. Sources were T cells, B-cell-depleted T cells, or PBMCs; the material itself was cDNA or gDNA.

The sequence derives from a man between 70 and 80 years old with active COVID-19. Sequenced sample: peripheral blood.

CDR3 coding DNA: TGTGCCTGGAGCCAGCGGGGGGGCCTCACAGATACGCAGTATTTT. This gives the protein CAWSQRGGLTDTQYF. The genes are TRBV30 and TRBJ2-3; 10 bases agree with TRBD2. CDR3 length: 15 amino acids. Germline loops: CDR1 GTSNPN, CDR2 SVGIG (reference sequence). The trim removed 3 bases at V and 2 bases at J, leaving 5 bases unmatched.